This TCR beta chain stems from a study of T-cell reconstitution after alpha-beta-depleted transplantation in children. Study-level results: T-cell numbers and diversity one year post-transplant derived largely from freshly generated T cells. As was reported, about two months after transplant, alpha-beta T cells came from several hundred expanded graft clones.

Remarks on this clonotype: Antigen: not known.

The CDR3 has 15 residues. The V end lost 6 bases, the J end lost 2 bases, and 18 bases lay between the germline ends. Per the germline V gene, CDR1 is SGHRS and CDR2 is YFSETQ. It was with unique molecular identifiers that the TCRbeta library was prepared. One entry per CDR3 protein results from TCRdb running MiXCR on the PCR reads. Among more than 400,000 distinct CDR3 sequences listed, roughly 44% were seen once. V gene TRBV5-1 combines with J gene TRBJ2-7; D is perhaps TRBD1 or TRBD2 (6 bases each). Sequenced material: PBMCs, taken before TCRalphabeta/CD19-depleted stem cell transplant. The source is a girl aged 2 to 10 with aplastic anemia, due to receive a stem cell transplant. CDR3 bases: TGCGCCAGCAACAGGCGGGGCAGGGGAGCCTACGAGCAGTACTTC. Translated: CASNRRGRGAYEQYF.